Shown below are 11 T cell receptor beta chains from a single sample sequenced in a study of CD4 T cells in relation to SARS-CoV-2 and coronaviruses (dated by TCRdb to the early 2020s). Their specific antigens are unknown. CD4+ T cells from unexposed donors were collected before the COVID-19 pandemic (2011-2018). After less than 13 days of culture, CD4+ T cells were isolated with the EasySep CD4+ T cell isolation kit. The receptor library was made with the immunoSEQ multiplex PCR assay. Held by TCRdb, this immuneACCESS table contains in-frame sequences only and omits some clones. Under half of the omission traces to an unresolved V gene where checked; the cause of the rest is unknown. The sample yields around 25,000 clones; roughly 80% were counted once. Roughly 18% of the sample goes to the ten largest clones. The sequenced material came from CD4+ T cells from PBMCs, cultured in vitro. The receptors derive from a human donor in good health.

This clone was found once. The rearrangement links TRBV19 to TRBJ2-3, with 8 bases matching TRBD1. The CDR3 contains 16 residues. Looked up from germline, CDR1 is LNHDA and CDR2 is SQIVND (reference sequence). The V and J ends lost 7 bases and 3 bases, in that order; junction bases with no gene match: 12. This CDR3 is CASNLAAGGQTDTQYF. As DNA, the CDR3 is TGTGCCAGTAACCTGGCGGCAGGGGGCCAGACAGATACGCAGTATTTT.

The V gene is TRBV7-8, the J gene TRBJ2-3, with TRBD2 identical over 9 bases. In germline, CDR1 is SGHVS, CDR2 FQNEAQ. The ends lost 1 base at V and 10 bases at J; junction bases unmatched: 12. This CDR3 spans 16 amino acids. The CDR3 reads CASSLDSASGIKAQYF. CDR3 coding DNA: TGTGCCAGCAGCTTAGATTCTGCTAGCGGGATTAAGGCGCAGTATTTT.

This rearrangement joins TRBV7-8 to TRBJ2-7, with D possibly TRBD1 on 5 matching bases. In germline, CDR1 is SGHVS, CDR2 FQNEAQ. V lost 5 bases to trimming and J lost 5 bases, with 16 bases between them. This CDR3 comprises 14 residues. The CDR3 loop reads CASSPIFQGNEQYF. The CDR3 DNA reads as TGTGCCAGCAGCCCCATCTTTCAGGGAAACGAGCAGTACTTC.

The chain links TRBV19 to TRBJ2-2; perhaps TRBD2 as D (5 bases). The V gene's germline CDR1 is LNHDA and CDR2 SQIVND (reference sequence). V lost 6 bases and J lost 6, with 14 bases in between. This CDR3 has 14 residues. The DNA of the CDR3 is TGTGCCAGTAGGCCTAGCAGCGTCGCCGGGGAGCTGTTTTTT. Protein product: CASRPSSVAGELFF.

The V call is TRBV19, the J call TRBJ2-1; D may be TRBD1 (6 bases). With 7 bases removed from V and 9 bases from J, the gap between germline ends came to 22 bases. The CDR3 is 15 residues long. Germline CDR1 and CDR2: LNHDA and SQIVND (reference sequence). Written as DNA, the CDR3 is TGTGCCAGTACCTTAAAGGGCTCAGGGGCGGGTGAGCAGTTCTTC. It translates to CASTLKGSGAGEQFF.

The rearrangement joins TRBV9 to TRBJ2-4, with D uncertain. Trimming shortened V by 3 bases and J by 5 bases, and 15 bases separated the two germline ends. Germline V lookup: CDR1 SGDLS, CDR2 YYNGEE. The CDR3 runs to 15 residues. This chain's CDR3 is CASSAETYSENIQYF. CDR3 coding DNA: TGTGCCAGCAGCGCCGAGACTTATTCGGAAAACATTCAGTACTTC.

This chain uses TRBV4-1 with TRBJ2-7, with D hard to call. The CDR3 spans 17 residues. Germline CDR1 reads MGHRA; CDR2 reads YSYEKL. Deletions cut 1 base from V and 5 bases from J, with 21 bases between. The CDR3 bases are TGCGCCAGCAGCCAAGCTTTCTCCTCGACCGTCCGGAACGAGCAGTACTTC. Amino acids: CASSQAFSSTVRNEQYF.

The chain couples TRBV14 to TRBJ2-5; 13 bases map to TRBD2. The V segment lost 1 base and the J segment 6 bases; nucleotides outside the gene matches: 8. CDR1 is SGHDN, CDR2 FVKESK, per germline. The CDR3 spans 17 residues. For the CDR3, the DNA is TGTGCCAGCAGCCAAGCCACCGGGACTAGCGGGATAAAGACCCAGTACTTC. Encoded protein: CASSQATGTSGIKTQYF.

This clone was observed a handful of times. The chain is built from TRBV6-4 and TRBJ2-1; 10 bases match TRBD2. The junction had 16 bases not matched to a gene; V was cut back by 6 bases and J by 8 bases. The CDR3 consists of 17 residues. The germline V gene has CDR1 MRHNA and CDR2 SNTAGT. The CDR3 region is CASSPWLGAGGSDEQFF. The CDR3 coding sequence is TGTGCCAGCAGCCCTTGGTTAGGAGCGGGAGGGTCGGATGAGCAGTTCTTC.

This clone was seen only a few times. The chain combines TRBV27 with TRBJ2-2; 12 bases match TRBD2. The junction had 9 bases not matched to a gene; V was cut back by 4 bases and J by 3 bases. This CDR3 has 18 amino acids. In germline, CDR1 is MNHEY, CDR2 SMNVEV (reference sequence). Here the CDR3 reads CASSSRRLAGAYTGELFF. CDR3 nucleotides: TGTGCCAGCAGTTCTCGGAGACTAGCGGGAGCCTACACCGGGGAGCTGTTTTTT.

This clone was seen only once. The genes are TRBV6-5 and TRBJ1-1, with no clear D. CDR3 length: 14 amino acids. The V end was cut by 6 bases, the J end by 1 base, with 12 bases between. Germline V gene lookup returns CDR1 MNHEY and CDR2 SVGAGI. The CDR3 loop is CASSLSSGNTEAFF. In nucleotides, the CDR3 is TGTGCCAGCAGCCTTTCCAGTGGGAACACTGAAGCTTTCTTT.